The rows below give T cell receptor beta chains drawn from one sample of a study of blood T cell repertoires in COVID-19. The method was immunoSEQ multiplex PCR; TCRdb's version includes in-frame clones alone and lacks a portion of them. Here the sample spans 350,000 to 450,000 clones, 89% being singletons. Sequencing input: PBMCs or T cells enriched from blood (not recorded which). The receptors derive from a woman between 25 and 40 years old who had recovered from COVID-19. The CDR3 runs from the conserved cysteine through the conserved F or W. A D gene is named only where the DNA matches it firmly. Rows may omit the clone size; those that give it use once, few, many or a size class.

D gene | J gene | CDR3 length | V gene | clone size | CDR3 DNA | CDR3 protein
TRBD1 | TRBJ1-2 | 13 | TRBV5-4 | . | TGTGCCGAATTGGACAGGGCAAACTATGGCTACACCTTC | CAELDRANYGYTF
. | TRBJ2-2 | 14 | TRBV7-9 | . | TGTGCCAGCAGCTTAAGAGCGAACACCGGGGAGCTGTTTTTT | CASSLRANTGELFF
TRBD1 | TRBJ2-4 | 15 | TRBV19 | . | TGTGCCAGTAGATCAGGGGGCGCGGCCAAAAACATTCAGTACTTC | CASRSGGAAKNIQYF
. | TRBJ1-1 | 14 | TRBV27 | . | TGTGCCAGCAGTTCCTCAGGAACAAACACTGAAGCTTTCTTT | CASSSSGTNTEAFF
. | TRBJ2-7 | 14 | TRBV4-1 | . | TGCGCCAGCAGCCAGCAGGGGGGTGGGCTCGAGCAGTACTTC | CASSQQGGGLEQYF
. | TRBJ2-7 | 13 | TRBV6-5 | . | TGTGCCAGCAGTTCCCTGGGGCGTTACGAGCAGTACTTC | CASSSLGRYEQYF
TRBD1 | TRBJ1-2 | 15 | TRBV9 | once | TGTGCCAGCAGCGTAGCTGCAGGGGGGACCTATGGCTACACCTTC | CASSVAAGGTYGYTF
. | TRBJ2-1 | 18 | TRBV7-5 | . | TGTGCCTGCCGGCCCGGGACAGGGCCTAGCGGGGACGACAATGAGCAGTTCTTC | CACRPGTGPSGDDNEQFF
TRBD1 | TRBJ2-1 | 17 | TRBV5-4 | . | TGTGCCAGCAGCCTCCTTGGCAGACAGGGGATGGATTATGAGCAGTTCTTC | CASSLLGRQGMDYEQFF
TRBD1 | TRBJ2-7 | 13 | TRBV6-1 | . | TGTGCCAGCAGTGAGGGGACAGGGGTCGAGCAGTACTTC | CASSEGTGVEQYF
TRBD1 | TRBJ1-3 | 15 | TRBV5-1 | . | TGCGCCAGCAGCTCCGACAGGGCCCCGGGAAACACCATATATTTT | CASSSDRAPGNTIYF
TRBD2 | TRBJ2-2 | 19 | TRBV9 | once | TGTGCCAGCAGCTCCTCCCTTCGGACTAGCGGGACGAACACCGGGGAGCTGTTTTTT | CASSSSLRTSGTNTGELFF
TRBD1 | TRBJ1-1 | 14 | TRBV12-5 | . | TGTGCTAGTGGTTTTGGGACAGTGAACACTGAAGCTTTCTTT | CASGFGTVNTEAFF
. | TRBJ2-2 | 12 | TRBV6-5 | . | TGTGCCAGCACTATCCGGGGGGGGGAGCTGTTTTTT | CASTIRGGELFF
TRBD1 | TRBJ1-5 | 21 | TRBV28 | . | TGTGCCAGCAGTTTCAGTGCGGGACAGGGTGTTTTAACGTATAGCAATCAGCCCCAGCATTTT | CASSFSAGQGVLTYSNQPQHF
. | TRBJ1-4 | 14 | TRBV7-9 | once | TGTGCCAGCAGTCCCCTTGTCTCTAATGAAAAACTGTTTTTT | CASSPLVSNEKLFF
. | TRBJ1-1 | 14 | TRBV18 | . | TGTGCCAGCTCACTCTCGGGGAGGAACACTGAAGCTTTCTTT | CASSLSGRNTEAFF
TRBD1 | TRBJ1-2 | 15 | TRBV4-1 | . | TGCGCCAGCAGCCAATCTCCGGGACAGAATTATGGCTACACCTTC | CASSQSPGQNYGYTF
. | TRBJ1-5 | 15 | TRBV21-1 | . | TGTGCCAGCAGCGCCTTAGACAGGGGCTTTCGGCCCCAGCATTTT | CASSALDRGFRPQHF
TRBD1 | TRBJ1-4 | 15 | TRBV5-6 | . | TGTGCCAGCAGCCCCAGACAGGGGAAAGGCGAAAAACTGTTTTTT | CASSPRQGKGEKLFF
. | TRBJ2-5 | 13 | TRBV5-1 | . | TGCGCCAGCAGCCGACTAGAGAGGGAGACCCAGTACTTC | CASSRLERETQYF
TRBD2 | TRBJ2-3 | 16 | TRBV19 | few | TGTGCCAGTAGTATTGGGACTAGCGGGATACCGAATACGCAGTATTTT | CASSIGTSGIPNTQYF
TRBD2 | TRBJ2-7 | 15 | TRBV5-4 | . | TGTGCCAGCAGCTTGGCACTAGCGGGGGCCTACGAGCAGTACTTC | CASSLALAGAYEQYF
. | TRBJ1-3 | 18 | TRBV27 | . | TGTGCCAGCAGACCTAAGAGTAAGGGGCTAGGTCGTGGAAACACCATATATTTT | CASRPKSKGLGRGNTIYF
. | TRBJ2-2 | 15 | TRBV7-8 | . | TGTGCCAGCAGCTTAGGACAGTTGCCCGGCGGGGAGCTGTTTTTT | CASSLGQLPGGELFF
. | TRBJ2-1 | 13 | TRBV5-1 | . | TGCGCCAGCAGCTTGAGAGGGGGATCCGAGCAGTTCTTC | CASSLRGGSEQFF
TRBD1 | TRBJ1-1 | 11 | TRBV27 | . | TGTGCCAGCAGCCCGGGACAGGGAGCTTTCTTT | CASSPGQGAFF
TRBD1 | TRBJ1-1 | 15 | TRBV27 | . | TGTGCCAGCAGTCCCAGACAGGGTTCGAACACTGAAGCTTTCTTT | CASSPRQGSNTEAFF
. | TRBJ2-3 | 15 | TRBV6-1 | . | TGTGCCAGCAGTGATTCCACGGTACGCACAGATACGCAGTATTTT | CASSDSTVRTDTQYF
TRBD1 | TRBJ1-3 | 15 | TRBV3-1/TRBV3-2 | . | TGTGCCAGCAGCCAATGGACAGGGGTAGGAAACACCATATATTTT | CASSQWTGVGNTIYF
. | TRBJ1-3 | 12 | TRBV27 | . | TGTGCCAGCAGCCCCATGGGGCAGGGGTTATATTTT | CASSPMGQGLYF
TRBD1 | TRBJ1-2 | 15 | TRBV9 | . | TGTGCCAGCAGTGGTCACAGGGGTGGGAGTGATGGCTACACCTTC | CASSGHRGGSDGYTF
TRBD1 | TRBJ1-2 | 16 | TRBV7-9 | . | TGTGCCAGCAGCTTAGCCATGGACAGGTTGAACTATGGCTACACCTTC | CASSLAMDRLNYGYTF
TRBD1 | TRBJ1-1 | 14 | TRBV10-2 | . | TGCGCCAGCAGGAACGGGACAGGGAACGCTGAAGCTTTCTTT | CASRNGTGNAEAFF
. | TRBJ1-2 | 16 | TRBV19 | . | TGTGCCAGTAGATCTATTTTGGCAGGGGATGACTATGGCTACACCTTC | CASRSILAGDDYGYTF
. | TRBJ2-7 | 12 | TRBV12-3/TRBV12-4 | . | TGTGCCAGCAGTTTATTGAGAGTGGAGCAGTACTTC | CASSLLRVEQYF
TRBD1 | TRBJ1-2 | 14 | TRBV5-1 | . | TGCGCCAGCAGCTCGGGACAGTCCAACTATGGCTACACCTTC | CASSSGQSNYGYTF
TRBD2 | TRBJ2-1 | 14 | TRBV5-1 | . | TGCGCCAGCAGCTTTAGCGGGGGGGCCCTTGAGCAGTTCTTC | CASSFSGGALEQFF
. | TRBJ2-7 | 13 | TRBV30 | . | TGTGCCTGGAGTCTTCCGGGGAGCTACGAGCAGTACTTC | CAWSLPGSYEQYF
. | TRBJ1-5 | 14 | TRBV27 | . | TGTGCCAGCAGTTTATGGCCGGGTTACCAGCCCCAGCATTTT | CASSLWPGYQPQHF
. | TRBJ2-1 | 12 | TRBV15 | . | TGTGCCACCAGCAGGGTCGGGTTTGAGCAGTTCTTC | CATSRVGFEQFF